One and the same sample provided the 9 T cell receptor beta chains below, sequenced in a study of blood T cell repertoires in COVID-19. Generated by immunoSEQ multiplex PCR, the TCRdb table keeps only in-frame clones and is missing some. This table holds about 280,000 clones, roughly 85% found once. Material for sequencing was peripheral blood. Every receptor here comes from a human donor in a cohort sampled during active COVID-19.

V gene TRBV15 combines with J gene TRBJ1-5; 10 bases are shared with TRBD1. V was pared by 2 bases and J by 4 bases, with 5 bases of the junction left unmatched. This CDR3 has 16 amino acids. Per the germline V gene, CDR1 is LNHNV and CDR2 is YYDKDF (reference sequence). CDR3 loop: CATSRSRQGANQPQHF. The CDR3 nucleotides are TGTGCCACCAGCAGATCAAGACAGGGGGCGAATCAGCCCCAGCATTTT.

In the case of this clone: At the DNA level, this CDR3 is encoded by other sequences in the same sample as well. The chain combines TRBV24-1 with TRBJ2-3, with 9 nucleotides matching TRBD1. Per the germline V gene, CDR1 is KGHDR and CDR2 is SFDVKD. The CDR3 has 13 residues. The junction had 0 bases not matched to a gene; V was cut back by 9 bases and J by 0 bases. This CDR3 is CATGTGSTDTQYF. CDR3 sequence (DNA): TGTGCCACCGGGACAGGGAGCACAGATACGCAGTATTTT.

This clone was recorded once. J is TRBJ2-7 and V is TRBV5-1; 11 positions match TRBD2. Germline assignment: CDR1 SGHRS and CDR2 YFSETQ. Trimming took 5 bases from V and 3 from J; bases not matched to a gene: 7. The CDR3 length is 15 residues. The CDR3 here is CASSLAGGLGYEQYF. CDR3 DNA sequence: TGCGCCAGCAGTCTAGCGGGAGGTTTGGGCTACGAGCAGTACTTC.

The V call is TRBV12-5, the J call TRBJ2-1; D might be TRBD1 (6 bases). CDR1 is LGHNT and CDR2 is FRNRAP in the germline V gene. Trimming took off 3 bases at V and 2 bases at J, with 11 bases between the two ends. The CDR3 length is 15 residues. The CDR3 here is CASGFRAGAYNEQFF. The CDR3 coding sequence is TGTGCTAGTGGTTTTAGGGCAGGGGCCTACAATGAGCAGTTCTTC.

DNA of the CDR3: TGCAGCGTTGAAGCGGGTGCTTTTAGCACAGATACGCAGTATTTT. Translated, it gives CSVEAGAFSTDTQYF. The gene calls are TRBV29-1 and TRBJ2-3, with D unclear. The CDR3 is made up of 15 amino acids. Deletions cut 1 base from V and 0 bases from J, with 11 bases between. In germline, CDR1 is SQVTM, CDR2 ANQGSEA.

The chain's CDR3 is CASSPVIPPGQGYEKLFF. The CDR3 DNA is TGTGCCAGTAGTCCTGTCATCCCCCCGGGACAGGGTTATGAAAAACTGTTTTTT. This chain joins TRBV19 and TRBJ1-4; 9 nucleotides align to TRBD1. Germline values: CDR1 LNHDA, CDR2 SQIVND (reference sequence). Trimming at V came to 5 bases and at J to 6 bases, leaving 16 bases not matched to a gene. There are 18 residues in the CDR3. Combining the CDR3 with reference TRBV19 and TRBJ1-4 gives the whole variable domain DGGITQSPKYLFRKEGQNVTLSCEQNLNHDAMYWYRQDPGQGLRLIYYSQIVNDFQKGDIAEGYSVSREKKESFPLTVTSAQKNPTAFYLCASSPVIPPGQGYEKLFFGSGTQLSVL.

The chain has TRBV19 and TRBJ1-3; no reliable D call. V shed 6 bases and J shed 3 bases, with 12 bases lying between them. The CDR3 runs to 14 residues. In germline, CDR1 is LNHDA, CDR2 SQIVND (reference sequence). The CDR3 loop is CASRATSHGNTIYF. The CDR3 coding sequence is TGTGCCAGTAGAGCGACGTCCCATGGAAACACCATATATTTT.

In its sample, this clone was seen a few times. The chain joins TRBV5-1 to TRBJ1-3; D might be TRBD1 (6 bases). The CDR3 consists of 15 residues. Between the trimmed V and J ends, which lost 4 bases and 4 bases, there was a span of 15 bases. Germline assignment: CDR1 SGHRS and CDR2 YFSETQ. The CDR3 reads CASSPTGVLGNTIYF. CDR3 DNA: TGCGCCAGCAGCCCGACAGGAGTCCTCGGAAACACCATATATTTT. Full variable domain (rest looked up from reference TRBV5-1 and TRBJ1-3): KAGVTQTPRYLIKTRGQQVTLSCSPISGHRSVSWYQQTPGQGLQFLFEYFSETQRNKGNFPGRFSGRQFSNSRSEMNVSTLELGDSALYLCASSPTGVLGNTIYFGEGSWLTVV.

The chain has TRBV28 and TRBJ2-3; no firm D call. Germline values: CDR1 MDHEN, CDR2 SYDVKM. This CDR3 is built from 16 residues. The ends were cut back, 7 bases at V and 1 base at J, with 18 bases in the middle. The CDR3 loop reads CASTWRWVGGTDTQYF. As DNA, the CDR3 is TGTGCCAGCACTTGGCGCTGGGTAGGAGGCACAGATACGCAGTATTTT.